This TCR beta chain originates from a study of regulatory T cells in long-lasting Graves disease. Stated time point: newly diagnosed GD, antithyroid drugs for less than 3 months. Preparation of the TCR library used RNA extracted from PBMCs. Trimming at V came to 2 bases and at J to 7 bases, leaving 8 bases not matched to a gene. CDR1 is GTSNPN, CDR2 SVGIG, per germline (reference sequence). This CDR3 contains 15 residues. This clonotype was seen repeatedly, ten times or more. Combining iRepertoire HTBI primers with Arm-PCR of CDR3 regions, the authors built TCR beta libraries. MiXCR, applied by TCRdb to the multiplex PCR reads, yields one record per CDR3 protein. The data show roughly 500,000 distinct CDR3 sequences, roughly 15% seen once. These data also formed part of another study, on T cells in Graves' hyperthyroidism and ophthalmopathy. That source adds: Absent ophthalmopathy progression within 18 months defined stable Graves' hyperthyroidism.

J is TRBJ2-7 and V is TRBV30; 13 bases are a match to TRBD2. The specimen was peripheral blood mononuclear cells (PBMCs), collected at new diagnosis, from a patient treated with antithyroid drugs. This TCR was recovered from a woman aged 45 to 65 with Graves disease. The CDR3 region is CAWSRIGLAGEEQYF. For the CDR3, the DNA is TGTGCCTGGAGTAGGATAGGACTAGCGGGAGAGGAGCAGTACTTC.